These 22 T cell receptor beta chains share one sample of origin, sequenced in a study of T cells in tuberculosis. The assay was immunoSEQ multiplex PCR, and TCRdb's table has in-frame clones only and misses some. The sample contains roughly 30,000 clones, approximately 90% of which appear only once. The sample taken for sequencing was PBMCs. These receptors came from a donor aged 10 to 29 with latent tuberculosis or without tuberculosis infection.

This chain connects TRBV2 to TRBJ2-1, with D perhaps TRBD1 (6 bases). The V end lost 0 bases, the J end lost 7 bases, and 19 bases lay between the germline ends. This CDR3 spans 17 amino acids. CDR1 is SNHLY, CDR2 FYNNEI, per germline. CDR3 DNA sequence: TGTGCCAGCAGTGAAGCGCTCAACAGGGAACCAGGGAATGAGCAGTTCTTC. It encodes CASSEALNREPGNEQFF. The complete variable domain, with remaining parts taken from reference TRBV2 and TRBJ2-1, reads EPEVTQTPSHQVTQMGQEVILRCVPISNHLYFYWYRQILGQKVEFLVSFYNNEISEKSEIFDDQFSVERPDGSNFTLKIRSTKLEDSAMYFCASSEALNREPGNEQFFGPGTRLTVL.

The V gene is TRBV6-5, the J gene TRBJ1-2; D is possibly TRBD1 (6 bases). From germline, CDR1 is MNHEY and CDR2 SVGAGI. The V and J ends lost 7 bases and 6 bases respectively, with 15 bases between them. CDR3 length: 13 residues. The CDR3: CASNQGTPDGYTF. The CDR3, as DNA: TGTGCCAGCAACCAGGGGACACCAGATGGCTACACCTTC.

The chain joins TRBV5-4 to TRBJ2-3; 10 bases align to TRBD2. This CDR3 has 15 residues. Germline CDR1 and CDR2: SGHNT and YYREEE (reference sequence). Trimming removed 1 base from V and 4 bases from J; junction bases left unmatched: 3. The CDR3 protein is CASSLSLAGADTQYF. CDR3 DNA sequence: TGTGCCAGCAGCTTGTCGCTAGCGGGGGCAGATACGCAGTATTTT.

DNA for the CDR3: TGTGCCACCAGCAGAGATATGATGGGGACAGCTTATTCTCCTAACTATGGCTACACCTTC. It yields the protein CATSRDMMGTAYSPNYGYTF. The rearrangement uses TRBV15 and TRBJ1-2; 7 bases match TRBD1. V dropped 0 bases and J dropped 0; count of bases not matched to a gene: 16. CDR1 and CDR2 (germline): LNHNV, YYDKDF (reference sequence). CDR3 length: 20 residues.

The chain carries TRBV4-3 and TRBJ2-7; 7 nucleotides line up with TRBD2. V lost 0 bases to trimming and J lost 6 bases; unmatched junction nucleotides: 8. The CDR3 covers 15 residues. Germline CDR1 is LGHNA and CDR2 is YSLEER. The CDR3 DNA sequence: TGCGCCAGCAGCCAAGATTACGGGGGAGGGATCGAGCAGTACTTC. Translating gives CASSQDYGGGIEQYF.

The chain combines TRBV6-1 with TRBJ2-7, with D unresolved. The length of the CDR3 is 13 residues. Deletions cut 1 base from V and 1 base from J, with 5 bases between. Germline V gene lookup returns CDR1 MNHNS and CDR2 SASEGT. This CDR3 is CASSEGSSYEQYF. CDR3 DNA: TGTGCCAGCAGTGAAGGCAGTTCCTACGAGCAGTACTTC.

The chain joins TRBV11-2 to TRBJ1-4; TRBD1 agrees at 9 bases. V shed 5 bases, J shed 8 bases, and the junction held 6 bases outside the gene matches. The CDR3 runs 14 residues. Germline loops: CDR1 SGHAT, CDR2 FQNNGV. This CDR3 reads CASSLGQGSEKLFF. The CDR3 nucleotides are TGTGCCAGCAGCCTGGGACAGGGTAGCGAAAAACTGTTTTTT.

The rearrangement uses TRBV13 and TRBJ2-1, with unresolved D. The V gene lost 0 bases and the J gene lost 0 bases, with 15 bases spanning the gap. The CDR3 is 18 amino acids. Germline CDR1 reads PRHDT; CDR2 reads FYEKMQ (reference sequence). The CDR3: CASSLGRNSPSSYNEQFF. The CDR3 DNA reads TGTGCCAGCAGCTTAGGCCGTAACTCCCCGAGCTCCTACAATGAGCAGTTCTTC.

V gene TRBV28 combines with J gene TRBJ1-2; tentative D call: TRBD1 (5 bases). This CDR3 has 14 amino acids. Germline V gene data show CDR1 as MDHEN and CDR2 as SYDVKM. V dropped 2 bases and J dropped 7 bases, with 14 bases sitting between them. This CDR3 is CASSLESRARGYTF. The CDR3 nucleotides read TGTGCCAGCAGTTTAGAATCCAGGGCTCGTGGCTACACCTTC.

This sequence joins TRBV28 and TRBJ1-2; no definite D call. The V gene lost 7 bases and the J gene lost 5 bases, with 17 bases spanning the gap. Germline CDR1 MDHEN, CDR2 SYDVKM. This CDR3 contains 14 residues. CDR3: CASIRAGFGYGYTF. The CDR3 DNA reads TGTGCCAGCATTCGCGCGGGGTTTGGGTATGGCTACACCTTC.

This chain uses TRBV5-5 with TRBJ1-6; 7 nucleotides agree with TRBD1. CDR3 size: 15 residues. Losses at the gene ends were 1 base for V and 3 bases for J; bases not matched to a gene: 1. Germline loops: CDR1 SGHKS, CDR2 YYEKEE (reference sequence). CDR3 sequence (DNA): TGTGCCAGCAGCTTGAGGGACAGCTATAATTCACCCCTCCACTTT. Amino acid sequence: CASSLRDSYNSPLHF.

This chain uses TRBV19 with TRBJ2-7; 9 nucleotides align to TRBD2. V lost 3 bases to trimming and J lost 4 bases; unmatched junction nucleotides: 4. The germline V gene has CDR1 LNHDA and CDR2 SQIVND (reference sequence). This CDR3 region has 14 residues. This CDR3 is CASSIAAGGYEQYF. For the CDR3, the DNA is TGTGCCAGTAGTATTGCAGCGGGAGGATACGAGCAGTACTTC. The entire variable domain, with the rest obtained from reference TRBV19 and TRBJ2-7, is as follows: DGGITQSPKYLFRKEGQNVTLSCEQNLNHDAMYWYRQDPGQGLRLIYYSQIVNDFQKGDIAEGYSVSREKKESFPLTVTSAQKNPTAFYLCASSIAAGGYEQYFGPGTRLTVT.

V is TRBV30 and J is TRBJ1-5; D remains unclear. The CDR3 totals 15 residues. V was clipped by 0 bases and J by 4 bases, with 13 bases between them. From germline, CDR1 is GTSNPN and CDR2 SVGIG (reference sequence). In DNA, the CDR3 is TGTGCCTGGAGTGTACCCGGAGGGAGGAATCAGCCCCAGCATTTT. Translation: CAWSVPGGRNQPQHF.

This clone was recorded a few times. The CDR3 here is CASSLMSGEIHEQYF. The CDR3 DNA follows: TGTGCCAGCAGCTTGATGTCAGGGGAGATCCACGAGCAGTACTTC. This chain joins TRBV5-6 and TRBJ2-7; a weak D match, TRBD1 (6 bases). Germline CDR1 reads SGHDT; CDR2 reads YYEEEE. Between the trimmed V and J ends, which lost 1 base and 5 bases, there was a span of 16 bases. The CDR3 runs to 15 residues.

The chain uses TRBV7-9 and TRBJ2-7; the D is unclear. Germline CDR1 and CDR2: SEHNR and FQNEAQ (reference sequence). The length of the CDR3 is 13 residues. The germline V and J ends were trimmed by 1 base and 2 bases, with 6 bases remaining between them. This CDR3 is CASSLGRAYEQYF. The CDR3 DNA follows: TGTGCCAGCAGCTTAGGTCGAGCCTACGAGCAGTACTTC.

This chain connects TRBV25-1 to TRBJ2-5; 7 bases align to TRBD1. The CDR3 is 15 amino acids. Germline V lookup: CDR1 MGHDK, CDR2 SYGVNS. V shed 4 bases, J shed 1 base, and the junction held 6 bases outside the gene matches. CDR3 DNA sequence: TGTGCCAGCAGTGCCCGACAGGGAATCCAAGAGACCCAGTACTTC. Translated: CASSARQGIQETQYF.

In regard to this clone: Other nucleotide sequences from this sample produce the same CDR3. The rearrangement joins TRBV9 to TRBJ2-7; D is unclear. Germline V gene data show CDR1 as SGDLS and CDR2 as YYNGEE. The V and J ends lost 0 bases and 3 bases respectively, with 7 bases between them. The CDR3 sequence is 13 residues long. The CDR3 DNA reads TGTGCCAGCAGCGTAGGAGGCAACTACGAGCAGTACTTC. Translated, it gives CASSVGGNYEQYF.

The chain combines TRBV29-1 with TRBJ2-7; D is possibly TRBD1 (6 bases). Between the trimmed V and J ends, which lost 5 bases and 0 bases, there was a span of 14 bases. Germline V gene data show CDR1 as SQVTM and CDR2 as ANQGSEA. The CDR3 totals 14 residues. CDR3 protein: CSVIIGQHSYEQYF. As DNA, the CDR3 is TGCAGCGTTATCATCGGACAGCACTCCTACGAGCAGTACTTC.

The genes are TRBV5-4 and TRBJ2-3; the match to TRBD2 covers 7 bases. The CDR3 spans 14 residues. CDR1 is SGHNT and CDR2 is YYREEE in the germline V gene (reference sequence). J lost 0 bases, V lost 7 bases, and 5 bases had no gene match. The CDR3 spells CASERGSSTDTQYF. The CDR3 DNA reads as TGTGCCAGCGAGCGGGGCTCTAGCACAGATACGCAGTATTTT.

CDR3 sequence reads: CASSPTWAAGGSEQYF. In nucleotides, the CDR3 is TGTGCCAGCAGCCCCACTTGGGCAGCGGGAGGATCCGAGCAGTACTTC. The rearrangement links TRBV4-2 to TRBJ2-7; 9 bases match TRBD2. The CDR3 length is 16 residues. V lost 4 bases to trimming and J lost 6 bases; unmatched junction nucleotides: 13. In germline, CDR1 is LGHNA, CDR2 YNFKEQ.

The chain joins TRBV5-1 to TRBJ2-3; possible D gene TRBD2, 6 bases. The germline CDR1 and CDR2 sequences are SGHRS and YFSETQ. V gave up 0 bases and J gave up 5 bases, with 13 bases separating them. This CDR3 contains 15 residues. The CDR3 here is CASSLGREWIDTQYF. The DNA of the CDR3 is TGCGCCAGCAGCTTGGGCCGGGAGTGGATAGATACGCAGTATTTT.

The V call is TRBV7-9, the J call TRBJ1-5; 8 positions match TRBD1. Germline CDR1 is SEHNR and CDR2 is FQNEAQ (reference sequence). V lost 1 base, J lost 9 bases, and 5 bases stayed unmatched. CDR3 length: 14 residues. The CDR3: CASSLDRGDAPQHF. CDR3 DNA sequence: TGTGCCAGCAGCTTAGACAGGGGGGACGCGCCCCAGCATTTT.